The 18 T cell receptor beta chains below come from one sample, sequenced in a study of CD8+CD57+ T cells in acquired aplastic anemia. The template used for profiling TCR beta VDJ and CDR3 was genomic DNA. One entry per CDR3 protein, called by TCRdb with MiXCR from the reads. The repertoire consists of about 40,000 distinct CDR3 sequences, with 55% to 80% occurring once and the leading ten covering 23%. Specimen: sorted CD4+, CD8+, or CD8+CD57+ T cells (not recorded which) from PBMCs. The receptor source for this set is a human donor in good health, serving as a control.

V and J are TRBV7-8 and TRBJ2-3, with a possible D match to TRBD2 (5 bases). This CDR3 spans 12 amino acids. Trimming took off 5 bases at V and 8 bases at J, with 11 bases between the two ends. Per the germline V gene, CDR1 is SGHVS and CDR2 is FQNEAQ. This chain's CDR3 is CASSVGRGTQYF. The CDR3 DNA follows: TGTGCCAGCAGCGTAGGCCGGGGTACGCAGTATTTT.

The chain recombines TRBV15 with TRBJ2-7; 7 bases map to TRBD1. Germline V CDR1 and CDR2: LNHNV, YYDKDF (reference sequence). The CDR3 contains 15 residues. With 0 bases clipped from V and 2 bases from J, the junction kept 4 bases outside the gene matches. The CDR3 region has the DNA TGTGCCACCAGCAGAGAGGGACAGAGCACCTACGAGCAGTACTTC. Protein: CATSREGQSTYEQYF.

This chain joins TRBV12-3 or TRBV12-4 and TRBJ2-3; the D gene is possibly TRBD2 (5 bases). The CDR3 is 16 amino acids. With 1 base removed from V and 0 bases from J, the gap between germline ends came to 11 bases. For the CDR3, the DNA is TGTGCCAGCAGTTTAGGAGGGCAGCATAGCACAGATACGCAGTATTTT. Protein sequence: CASSLGGQHSTDTQYF.

In its sample, this clonotype was seen many times. This chain joins TRBV6-4 and TRBJ2-2, with D unresolved. V was pared by 5 bases and J by 0 bases, with 4 bases between. This CDR3 region has 13 residues. CDR1 is MRHNA, CDR2 SNTAGT, per germline. This CDR3 is CASSLTNTGELFF. Written as DNA, the CDR3 is TGTGCCAGCAGTCTCACGAACACCGGGGAGCTGTTTTTT.

This sequence joins TRBV15 and TRBJ1-1, with D maybe TRBD1 (5 bases). The V and J ends lost 1 base and 8 bases respectively, with 11 bases between them. The CDR3 has 13 amino acids. Germline lookup yields CDR1 LNHNV and CDR2 YYDKDF (reference sequence). CDR3 DNA: TGTGCCACCAGCAGAGTTCTAAGGACAGAAGCTTTCTTT. This codes for CATSRVLRTEAFF.

The chain employs TRBV20-1 and TRBJ2-7; TRBD1 aligns across 8 bases. This CDR3 spans 15 amino acids. The germline V gene has CDR1 DFQATT and CDR2 SNEGSKA (reference sequence). The J segment lost 2 bases and the V segment lost 3 bases, leaving 9 bases of the junction unmatched. The CDR3 DNA follows: TGCAGTGCTAGGAACAGACAGGGGTCTCCCTACGAGCAGTACTTC. Protein: CSARNRQGSPYEQYF.

The genes are TRBV24-1 and TRBJ2-5; D unclear. Germline CDR1 KGHDR, CDR2 SFDVKD. The V and J ends lost 6 bases and 5 bases respectively, with 18 bases between them. The CDR3 runs 15 residues. The CDR3 loop is CATSWLEHDRETQYF. The CDR3 bases are TGTGCCACCAGTTGGTTAGAGCATGACCGGGAGACCCAGTACTTC.

This chain connects TRBV20-1 to TRBJ2-7, with D tentatively TRBD1 (6 bases). V dropped 1 base and J dropped 3 bases, with 10 bases sitting between them. In germline, CDR1 is DFQATT, CDR2 SNEGSKA (reference sequence). The CDR3 has 13 amino acids. CDR3 region: CSARALDSYEQYF. As DNA, the CDR3 is TGCAGTGCTAGAGCCCTGGACAGCTACGAGCAGTACTTC.

This chain connects TRBV19 to TRBJ1-1, with 9 bases identical to TRBD1. Unmatched junction bases numbered 11, after V lost 5 bases and J lost 4 bases. In germline, CDR1 is LNHDA, CDR2 SQIVND (reference sequence). CDR3 size: 16 residues. CDR3 sequence: CASSLQGASVGTEAFF. DNA of the CDR3: TGTGCCAGTAGTTTACAGGGGGCTTCGGTAGGCACTGAAGCTTTCTTT.

The rearrangement links TRBV2 to TRBJ2-5; unclear D gene. The CDR3 loop spans 13 amino acids. Germline V CDR1 and CDR2: SNHLY, FYNNEI. Trimming left V 7 bases short and J 7 bases short, with 16 bases between. CDR3 region: CASNRVGLGTQYF. CDR3 nucleotides: TGTGCCAGCAATAGGGTCGGGTTGGGGACCCAGTACTTC.

In its sample, this clonotype was seen a few times. DNA of the CDR3: TGTGCCAGCAGCGTGGGTAGCGGGGGGGCCGGAGATACGCAGTATTTT. Translated: CASSVGSGGAGDTQYF. The V and J genes are TRBV9 and TRBJ2-3, with TRBD2 matching 11 bases. The CDR3 is made up of 16 amino acids. Germline V gene lookup returns CDR1 SGDLS and CDR2 YYNGEE. Losses at the gene ends were 2 bases for V and 5 bases for J; bases not matched to a gene: 7.

This clonotype was observed once. The chain uses TRBV24-1 and TRBJ2-1; 7 positions agree with TRBD1. CDR1 KGHDR and CDR2 SFDVKD come from the germline V gene. Trimming took 9 bases from V and 8 from J; bases not matched to a gene: 12. The CDR3 loop spans 14 amino acids. CDR3 in amino acids: CATVRGQGHDEQFF. The CDR3 nucleotides are TGTGCCACCGTGAGGGGGCAGGGGCACGATGAGCAGTTCTTC.

There are a few counts of this clonotype. Compared with germline, one end of the junction differs, possibly owing to a read error. The chain uses TRBV2 and TRBJ2-1; 8 bases are shared with TRBD2. This CDR3 is built from 12 residues. Germline assignment: CDR1 SNHLY and CDR2 FYNNEI. In DNA, the CDR3 is TGTGCCAGCAGTCAGACTAGCGATGTCGTGGTCTTC. The encoded protein is CASSQTSDVVVF.

A few counts support this clonotype. The CDR3: CSVNRGPYETQYF. The CDR3 DNA reads TGCAGCGTGAACAGGGGGCCTTACGAGACCCAGTACTTC. The rearrangement joins TRBV29-1 to TRBJ2-5; TRBD1 matches 9 bases. Germline V gene data show CDR1 as SQVTM and CDR2 as ANQGSEA. The CDR3 has 13 amino acids. Trimming cost V 6 bases and J 5 bases; bases outside gene matches: 7.

V and J are TRBV7-2 and TRBJ2-7; D remains ambiguous. Trimming pared 2 bases from V and 2 bases from J, leaving 10 bases between. The germline V gene encodes CDR1 SGHTA and CDR2 FQGNSA. This CDR3 is built from 14 residues. As DNA, the CDR3 is TGTGCCAGCAGCTTATTCGGCACAGCCTACGAGCAGTACTTC. Translating it yields CASSLFGTAYEQYF.

This chain connects TRBV2 to TRBJ2-5, with 7 positions matching TRBD1. CDR1 and CDR2 (germline): SNHLY, FYNNEI. This CDR3 contains 14 residues. V shed 6 bases, J shed 1 base, and the junction held 5 bases outside the gene matches. The CDR3 loop is CASSPGTVQETQYF. In DNA, the CDR3 is TGTGCCAGCAGCCCCGGGACAGTCCAAGAGACCCAGTACTTC. Complete variable domain (other parts from reference TRBV2 and TRBJ2-5): EPEVTQTPSHQVTQMGQEVILRCVPISNHLYFYWYRQILGQKVEFLVSFYNNEISEKSEIFDDQFSVERPDGSNFTLKIRSTKLEDSAMYFCASSPGTVQETQYFGPGTRLLVL.

In this sample, this clonotype turned up many times. The rearrangement joins TRBV6-2 or TRBV6-3 to TRBJ2-7, with 7 positions matching TRBD1. CDR1 MNHEY and CDR2 SVGEGT come from the germline V gene. The CDR3 has 14 residues. With V trimmed by 5 bases and J by 3 bases, 7 bases remained unmatched. The CDR3 nucleotides are TGTGCCAGCAGTACCTCCGACAGGGACTACGAGCAGTACTTC. Its protein is CASSTSDRDYEQYF.

The gene calls are TRBV19 and TRBJ1-2, with 8 bases identical to TRBD1. V shed 5 bases and J 1 base; nucleotides not matched to a gene: 6. CDR3 size: 15 residues. CDR1 LNHDA and CDR2 SQIVND come from the germline V gene (reference sequence). CDR3 region: CASSQGASVNYGYTF. CDR3 bases: TGTGCCAGTAGTCAGGGGGCGTCTGTTAACTATGGCTACACCTTC.